This T cell receptor beta chain was sequenced for a study of T cell changes during pregnancy in multiple sclerosis. Assay: immunoSEQ multiplex PCR; the TCRdb copy retains only in-frame clones and omits some. The sample carries over 35,000 clones, around 91% recorded once. The CDR3 is 16 amino acids. The V and J ends lost 0 bases and 3 bases respectively, with 12 bases between them. Germline loops: CDR1 MNHNS, CDR2 SASEGT. The chain links TRBV6-1 to TRBJ1-3; D is unclear. The receptor comes from a female donor with multiple sclerosis, enrolled in a pregnancy study. The source material was CD4+ T cells from peripheral blood mononuclear cells, sampled in the second trimester of pregnancy. CDR3 sequence reads: CASSEAFTAYGNTIYF. As DNA, the CDR3 is TGTGCCAGCAGTGAAGCGTTCACAGCTTATGGAAACACCATATATTTT.